One and the same sample provided the 6 T cell receptor beta chains below, sequenced in a study of cytomegalovirus exposure and HLA in healthy donors. PCR used 60 Vbeta primers and 13 Jbeta primers. Produced via immunoSEQ multiplex PCR; TCRdb's table is partial and in-frame only. This sample's table has some 120,000 clones. The sample taken for sequencing was PBMCs. The receptors shown here come from a man aged 18-30 years in good health and CMV-seronegative.

CDR3 DNA: TGTGCCAGCTCAGACAGCCGCTCTGGAAACACCATATATTTT. As protein: CASSDSRSGNTIYF. The chain recombines TRBV18 with TRBJ1-3, with a possible D match to TRBD1 (5 bases). V was pared by 5 bases and J by 0 bases, with 8 bases between. CDR3 length equals 14 residues. Per germline, CDR1 KGHSH and CDR2 LQKENI.

This chain connects TRBV30 to TRBJ2-1; 15 nucleotides align to TRBD2. V dropped 4 bases and J dropped 1; count of bases not matched to a gene: 11. From germline, CDR1 is GTSNPN and CDR2 SVGIG (reference sequence). CDR3 size: 19 residues. The CDR3 loop is CAWMIYRTSGGDSYNEQFF. The CDR3 DNA sequence: TGTGCCTGGATGATATACAGGACTAGCGGGGGGGATTCCTACAATGAGCAGTTCTTC.

V is TRBV6-5 and J is TRBJ2-5, with 9 bases fitting TRBD2. The germline CDR1 and CDR2 sequences are MNHEY and SVGAGI. V was pared by 5 bases and J by 11 bases, with 15 bases of the junction left unmatched. The CDR3 loop spans 15 amino acids. The CDR3 reads CASSPSRGAGGKQYF. The CDR3 DNA reads TGTGCCAGCAGTCCCAGCCGAGGGGCGGGAGGGAAACAGTACTTC.

In DNA, the CDR3 is TGTGCCAGTAGTAAGAGCGGATTCGTCTACGAGCAGTACTTC. Protein product: CASSKSGFVYEQYF. J is TRBJ2-7 and V is TRBV19; maybe TRBD2 (5 bases). This CDR3 region has 14 residues. Germline-derived CDR1 and CDR2 are LNHDA and SQIVND (reference sequence). V gave up 4 bases and J gave up 3 bases, with 13 bases separating them.

The chain employs TRBV7-9 and TRBJ2-1; 10 bases align to TRBD2. The CDR3 runs to 16 residues. Germline lookup yields CDR1 SEHNR and CDR2 FQNEAQ (reference sequence). J gave up 9 bases and V 2 bases, and 10 bases lay outside the gene matches. In DNA form, the CDR3 reads TGTGCCAGCAGCTTATTAGCGGGAGGTCCTGATTTTGAGCAGTTCTTC. Encoded protein: CASSLLAGGPDFEQFF.

The chain uses TRBV19 and TRBJ1-5; D remains unclear. This CDR3 has 14 residues. The germline gives CDR1 LNHDA, CDR2 SQIVND (reference sequence). Trimming cost V 6 bases and J 0 bases, with 9 bases left between them. The CDR3 DNA sequence: TGTGCCAGTAGCCGACTTCATAGCAATCAGCCCCAGCATTTT. This translates into CASSRLHSNQPQHF. The full variable domain, with the rest looked up from reference TRBV19 and TRBJ1-5, is DGGITQSPKYLFRKEGQNVTLSCEQNLNHDAMYWYRQDPGQGLRLIYYSQIVNDFQKGDIAEGYSVSREKKESFPLTVTSAQKNPTAFYLCASSRLHSNQPQHFGDGTRLSIL.